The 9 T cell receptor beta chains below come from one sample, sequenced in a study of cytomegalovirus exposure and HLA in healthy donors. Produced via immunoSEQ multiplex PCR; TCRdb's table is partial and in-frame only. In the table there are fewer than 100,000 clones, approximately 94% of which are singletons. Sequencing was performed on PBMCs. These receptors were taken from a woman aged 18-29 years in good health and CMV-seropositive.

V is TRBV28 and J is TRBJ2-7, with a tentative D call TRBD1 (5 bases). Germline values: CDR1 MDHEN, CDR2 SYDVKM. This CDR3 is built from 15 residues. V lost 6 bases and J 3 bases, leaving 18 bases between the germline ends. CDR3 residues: CASRTPDIGYYEQYF. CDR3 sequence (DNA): TGTGCCAGCAGAACACCGGACATCGGGTACTACGAGCAGTACTTC.

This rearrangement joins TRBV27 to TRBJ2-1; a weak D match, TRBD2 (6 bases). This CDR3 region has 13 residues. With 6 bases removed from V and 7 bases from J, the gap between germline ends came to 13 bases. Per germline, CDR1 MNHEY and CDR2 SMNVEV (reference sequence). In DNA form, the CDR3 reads TGTGCCAGCAGGGGGACTGCAAGTAATGAGCAGTTCTTC. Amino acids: CASRGTASNEQFF.

CDR3 sequence: CASSPTGAGGFQETQYF. CDR3 DNA sequence: TGTGCCAGCAGCCCGACGGGGGCGGGAGGTTTCCAAGAGACCCAGTACTTC. The V gene is TRBV7-9, the J gene TRBJ2-5; the match to TRBD2 covers 8 bases. CDR3 length: 17 amino acids. The germline gives CDR1 SEHNR, CDR2 FQNEAQ (reference sequence). V trimming: 5 bases; J trimming: 1 base; junction bases outside the gene matches: 12.

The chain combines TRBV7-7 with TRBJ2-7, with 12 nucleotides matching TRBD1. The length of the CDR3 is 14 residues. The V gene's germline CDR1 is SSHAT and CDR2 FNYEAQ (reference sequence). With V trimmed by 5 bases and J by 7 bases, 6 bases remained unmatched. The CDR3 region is CASSQGQGAREQYF. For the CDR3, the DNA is TGTGCCAGCAGCCAGGGACAGGGGGCGAGGGAGCAGTACTTC.

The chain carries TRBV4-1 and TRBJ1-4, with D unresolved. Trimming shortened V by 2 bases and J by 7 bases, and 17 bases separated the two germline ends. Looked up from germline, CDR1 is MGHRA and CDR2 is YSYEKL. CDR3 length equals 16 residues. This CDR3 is CASSQILRSSGEKLFF. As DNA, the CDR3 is TGCGCCAGCAGCCAAATCCTCAGGTCGTCAGGTGAAAAACTGTTTTTT.

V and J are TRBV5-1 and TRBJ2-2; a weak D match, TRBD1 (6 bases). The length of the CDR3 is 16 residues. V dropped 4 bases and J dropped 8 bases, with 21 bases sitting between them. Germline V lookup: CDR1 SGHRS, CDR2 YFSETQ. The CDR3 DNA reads TGCGCCAGCAGCGTATCCGGGACCCGTAGGGGGGGGGAGCTGTTTTTT. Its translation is CASSVSGTRRGGELFF.

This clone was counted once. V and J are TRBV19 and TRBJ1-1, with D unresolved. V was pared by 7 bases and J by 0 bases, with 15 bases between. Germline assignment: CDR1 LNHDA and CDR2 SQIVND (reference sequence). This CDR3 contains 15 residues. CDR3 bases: TGTGCCAGTACCATCCGGGTCGGTGTGAACACTGAAGCTTTCTTT. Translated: CASTIRVGVNTEAFF.

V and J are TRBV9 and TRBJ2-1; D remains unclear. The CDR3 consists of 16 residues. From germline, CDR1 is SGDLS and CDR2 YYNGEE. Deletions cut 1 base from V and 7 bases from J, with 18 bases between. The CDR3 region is CASSVIARPPRNEQFF. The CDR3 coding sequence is TGTGCCAGCAGCGTAATCGCTAGACCCCCAAGGAATGAGCAGTTCTTC.

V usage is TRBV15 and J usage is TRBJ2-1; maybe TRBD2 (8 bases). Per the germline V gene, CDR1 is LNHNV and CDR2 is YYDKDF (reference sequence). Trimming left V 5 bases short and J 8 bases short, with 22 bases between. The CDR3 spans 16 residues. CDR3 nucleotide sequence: TGTGCCACCAGCGCAGAGGGGGCGGGAGGAATCGATGAGCAGTTCTTC. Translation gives CATSAEGAGGIDEQFF. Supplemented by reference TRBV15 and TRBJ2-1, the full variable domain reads DAMVIQNPRYQVTQFGKPVTLSCSQTLNHNVMYWYQQKSSQAPKLLFHYYDKDFNNEADTPDNFQSRRPNTSFCFLDIRSPGLGDTAMYLCATSAEGAGGIDEQFFGPGTRLTVL.